This TCR beta chain was captured by sequencing in a study of identical twins. General study points: Invariant populations such as MAIT and iNKT cells could partly muddle zero-insertion analyses.

The length of the CDR3 is 14 residues. The V and J ends lost 6 bases and 8 bases respectively, with 19 bases between them. The germline CDR1 and CDR2 sequences are MNHEY and SMNVEV (reference sequence). A universal primer site was incorporated via template switching, and the cDNA contained unique molecular identifiers. TCRdb re-derived calls from the 5' RACE reads in MiXCR, one entry per CDR3 protein. This sample yields over 600,000 distinct CDR3 sequences, of which 21% are seen a single time; 4.3% belongs to the top ten. This clonotype showed up just a few times. Its antigen is unknown. The same sample was also studied in work on T cells expressing NK-cell markers.

The source material was PBMCs. This chain connects TRBV27 to TRBJ1-2; D ambiguous. This TCR was recovered from a woman younger than 35 in good health. This chain's CDR3 is CASRRVGVVHGYTF. In DNA, the CDR3 is TGTGCCAGCAGGCGTGTCGGGGTTGTCCACGGCTACACCTTC.